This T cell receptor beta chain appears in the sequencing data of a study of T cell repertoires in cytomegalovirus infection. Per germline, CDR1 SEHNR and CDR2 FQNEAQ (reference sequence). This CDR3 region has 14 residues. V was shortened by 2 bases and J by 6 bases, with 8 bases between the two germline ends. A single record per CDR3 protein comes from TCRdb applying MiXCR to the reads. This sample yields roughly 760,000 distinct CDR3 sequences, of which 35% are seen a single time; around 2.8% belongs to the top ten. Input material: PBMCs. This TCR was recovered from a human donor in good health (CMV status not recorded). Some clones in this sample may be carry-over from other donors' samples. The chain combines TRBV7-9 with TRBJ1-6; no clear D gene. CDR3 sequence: CASSLMQTNSPLHF. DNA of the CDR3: TGTGCCAGCAGCTTAATGCAGACTAATTCACCCCTCCACTTT.